These 16 T cell receptor beta chains came from one sample sequenced in a study of beta chain features in type 1 diabetes. Since all of the isolated RNA was reverse transcribed, expressed TCRB transcripts were what got sequenced. Some clones are missing from TCRdb's copy, which holds only in-frame ones; the method was immunoSEQ multiplex PCR. Of about 360,000 clones listed, 10% to 15% are singletons. The material sequenced was naive CD4+ T cells from blood. The receptors stem from a young man in good health.

The CDR3 DNA is TGTGCCAGCAGCTTCGGGGGGGGAACTGAAGCTTTCTTT. Residues: CASSFGGGTEAFF. J is TRBJ1-1 and V is TRBV5-4, with a tentative D call TRBD1 (5 bases). The CDR3 runs to 13 residues. Trimming cost V 2 bases and J 5 bases, with 10 bases left between them. Per germline, CDR1 SGHNT and CDR2 YYREEE (reference sequence).

V is TRBV20-1 and J is TRBJ2-1; D is uncertain. The CDR3 is 10 amino acids. In germline, CDR1 is DFQATT, CDR2 SNEGSKA (reference sequence). Trimming cost V 6 bases and J 8 bases, with 8 bases left between them. Here the CDR3 DNA reads TGCAGTGCCACACCGCATGAGCAGTTCTTC. Translated, it gives CSATPHEQFF.

This clone was picked up a small number of times. The CDR3 bases are TGTGCCAGCAGCCTCCTCGACAGGGCGAACGGCTACACCTTC. Its translation is CASSLLDRANGYTF. The chain has TRBV28 and TRBJ1-2; 7 bases map to TRBD1. The V gene end was trimmed by 6 bases and the J gene end by 8 bases; junction bases not matched to a gene: 12. CDR3 length equals 14 residues. The V gene's germline CDR1 is MDHEN and CDR2 SYDVKM.

The chain links TRBV5-1 to TRBJ1-4; 9 bases are shared with TRBD1. CDR3 length equals 15 residues. V trimming: 4 bases; J trimming: 8 bases; junction bases outside the gene matches: 9. Germline lookup yields CDR1 SGHRS and CDR2 YFSETQ. The CDR3 coding sequence is TGCGCCAGCAGCGGAACAGGGGGCGCGAGGGAAAAACTGTTTTTT. Translated, it gives CASSGTGGAREKLFF.

On this clone itself: This sample includes further DNA sequences coding for the same CDR3. V and J are TRBV2 and TRBJ2-7; D is undetermined. V was cut by 6 bases and J by 2 bases, with 5 bases left in between. There are 11 residues in the CDR3. The germline CDR1 and CDR2 sequences are SNHLY and FYNNEI. The CDR3 bases are TGTGCCAGCAGCGGTCCCTACGAGCAGTACTTC. It yields the protein CASSGPYEQYF.

DNA for the CDR3: TGTGCCAGCAGCTTCCGGGACAGCCTCACAGATACGCAGTATTTT. Translating gives CASSFRDSLTDTQYF. The chain has TRBV9 and TRBJ2-3; 7 nucleotides agree with TRBD1. Trimming removed 4 bases from V and 2 bases from J; junction bases left unmatched: 7. This CDR3 has 15 amino acids. Germline CDR1 and CDR2: SGDLS and YYNGEE. The variable domain in full, completed from reference TRBV9 and TRBJ2-3, reads DSGVTQTPKHLITATGQRVTLRCSPRSGDLSVYWYQQSLDQGLQFLIQYYNGEERAKGNILERFSAQQFPDLHSELNLSSLELGDSALYFCASSFRDSLTDTQYFGPGTRLTVL.

CDR3 protein: CASSMGQGMEKLFF. DNA for the CDR3: TGCGCCAGCAGCATGGGACAGGGAATGGAAAAACTGTTTTTT. V and J are TRBV5-1 and TRBJ1-4; 9 bases match TRBD1. The CDR3 contains 14 residues. The V segment lost 4 bases and the J segment 8 bases; nucleotides outside the gene matches: 6. Germline V gives CDR1 SGHRS, CDR2 YFSETQ.

This clone was found a few times. V and J are TRBV5-1 and TRBJ2-4; 10 nucleotides match TRBD1. This CDR3 contains 12 residues. Germline V gene lookup returns CDR1 SGHRS and CDR2 YFSETQ. The V and J ends lost 7 bases and 8 bases, in that order; junction bases with no gene match: 3. The CDR3 nucleotides are TGCGCCAGCCGGGACAGGGGACACATTCAGTACTTC. Residues: CASRDRGHIQYF.

The rearrangement uses TRBV6-5 and TRBJ1-1; TRBD1 agrees at 10 bases. The CDR3 covers 16 residues. In germline, CDR1 is MNHEY, CDR2 SVGAGI. Trimming took 2 bases from V and 1 from J; bases not matched to a gene: 4. The CDR3: CASSYSGTGANTEAFF. In DNA form, the CDR3 reads TGTGCCAGCAGTTACAGCGGGACAGGGGCGAACACTGAAGCTTTCTTT.

This clone appeared a few times. The chain carries TRBV4-3 and TRBJ2-3, with a weak D call TRBD1 (5 bases). Germline loops: CDR1 LGHNA, CDR2 YSLEER. This CDR3 has 18 residues. V gave up 3 bases and J gave up 2 bases, with 21 bases separating them. For the CDR3, the DNA is TGCGCCAGCAGCCACTCCAGAATTCCAGGGCCCCCCACAGATACGCAGTATTTT. Its protein is CASSHSRIPGPPTDTQYF.

V is TRBV9 and J is TRBJ1-2; D is unclear. This CDR3 region has 14 residues. CDR1 is SGDLS and CDR2 is YYNGEE in the germline V gene. The V end lost 6 bases, the J end lost 1 base, and 13 bases lay between the germline ends. The CDR3 coding sequence is TGTGCCAGCACCAACCAGAGGGATAACTATGGCTACACCTTC. This gives the protein CASTNQRDNYGYTF.

This clone has just a few counts. The chain has TRBV30 and TRBJ1-3; D ambiguous. Germline CDR1 reads GTSNPN; CDR2 reads SVGIG (reference sequence). Trimming removed 6 bases from V and 0 bases from J, with 9 bases in between. This CDR3 is 13 amino acids long. This CDR3 reads CACAGHSGNTIYF. Written as DNA, the CDR3 is TGTGCCTGTGCAGGCCACTCTGGAAACACCATATATTTT.

J is TRBJ2-6 and V is TRBV28; D gene ambiguous. This CDR3 is built from 15 residues. V shed 3 bases and J shed 0 bases, with 6 bases lying between them. CDR1 MDHEN and CDR2 SYDVKM come from the germline V gene. CDR3 loop: CASSFSLSGANVLTF. The CDR3 DNA sequence: TGTGCCAGCAGTTTTAGCCTCTCTGGGGCCAACGTCCTGACTTTC.

Only a few counts were recorded for this clone. CDR3 DNA: TGTGCCAGCAGCTTGGAGACAGGTCCAGGGCCCCAGCATTTT. Its translation: CASSLETGPGPQHF. V usage is TRBV7-9 and J usage is TRBJ1-5; D is possibly TRBD1 (6 bases). Germline CDR1 reads SEHNR; CDR2 reads FQNEAQ (reference sequence). This CDR3 spans 14 amino acids. V was shortened by 3 bases and J by 9 bases, with 15 bases between the two germline ends.

This clone was observed a handful of times. The rearrangement joins TRBV13 to TRBJ2-1; the match to TRBD2 covers 9 bases. Germline assignment: CDR1 PRHDT and CDR2 FYEKMQ (reference sequence). This CDR3 has 16 residues. Germline trimming cut 5 bases from V and 10 bases from J; bases unmatched to any gene: 15. CDR3 DNA sequence: TGTGCCAGCAGCCCCCCCCTGAGGAGCGGGGGGCCCGAGCAGTTCTTC. Translated, it gives CASSPPLRSGGPEQFF.

This clone came up a few times. The chain combines TRBV7-8 with TRBJ1-2; D gene uncertain. V was shortened by 1 base and J by 9 bases, with 15 bases between the two germline ends. Per germline, CDR1 SGHVS and CDR2 FQNEAQ. The CDR3 has 14 amino acids. The CDR3 loop is CASSLGAGLHSYTF. The CDR3 coding sequence is TGTGCCAGCAGCTTAGGTGCAGGTCTTCATAGCTACACCTTC.